The entry that follows covers one TCR beta chain sequence. Its antigen is still unknown. These data are taken from a study of beta chain features in type 1 diabetes. Overall study: When patients were set against healthy donors, age, gender and cell yields were similar. General study points: The VDJ junctions of type 1 diabetes patients carried fewer insertions and more deletions. All four CD4+ subsets of Type 1 diabetes patients contained TCRB CDR3s that were moderately but significantly shorter.

Naive, central memory, regulatory and stem cell-like memory cells within the CD4+ compartment were sorted using CD45RO/CCR7/CD25/CD127/CD95/CD27. Of the isolated RNA, all was reverse transcribed, and so the sequenced material was expressed TCRB transcripts. Assay used: immunoSEQ multiplex PCR; TCRdb lists only in-frame clones, some missing. This sample carries about 280,000 clones, approximately 16% of them seen once, and the ten largest clones take more than 0.015%. The V and J ends lost 4 bases and 0 bases, in that order; junction bases with no gene match: 7. There are 16 residues in the CDR3. The V gene's germline CDR1 is SEHNR and CDR2 FQNEAQ (reference sequence).

Sequenced input: naive CD4+ T cells from blood. The TCR originated in a young man with type 1 diabetes. The chain recombines TRBV7-9 with TRBJ1-2; TRBD1 agrees at 8 bases. This CDR3 reads CASSWQLDRANYGYTF. The CDR3 nucleotides read TGTGCCAGCAGCTGGCAACTGGACAGGGCTAACTATGGCTACACCTTC.